The TCR beta chain described here comes from a study of cytomegalovirus exposure and HLA in healthy donors. There are a few counts of this clone. PCR primers comprised 60 Vbeta and 13 Jbeta primers. Some clones are missing from TCRdb's copy, which holds only in-frame ones; the method was immunoSEQ multiplex PCR. This sample carries 85,000 to 120,000 clones, approximately 87% of them seen once, and the ten largest clones take 2.6%. The germline gives CDR1 KGHSH, CDR2 LQKENI. The V gene lost 6 bases and the J gene lost 7 bases, with 16 bases spanning the gap. This CDR3 is built from 14 residues. The chain carries TRBV18 and TRBJ1-5, with a tentative D call TRBD1 (5 bases). The TCR comes from a man aged 35 to 55 in good health and CMV-seronegative. Sequenced sample: PBMCs. DNA for the CDR3: TGTGCCAGCTCCTTGGTGGGGGGTGCCCAGCCCCAGCATTTT. This gives the protein CASSLVGGAQPQHF.